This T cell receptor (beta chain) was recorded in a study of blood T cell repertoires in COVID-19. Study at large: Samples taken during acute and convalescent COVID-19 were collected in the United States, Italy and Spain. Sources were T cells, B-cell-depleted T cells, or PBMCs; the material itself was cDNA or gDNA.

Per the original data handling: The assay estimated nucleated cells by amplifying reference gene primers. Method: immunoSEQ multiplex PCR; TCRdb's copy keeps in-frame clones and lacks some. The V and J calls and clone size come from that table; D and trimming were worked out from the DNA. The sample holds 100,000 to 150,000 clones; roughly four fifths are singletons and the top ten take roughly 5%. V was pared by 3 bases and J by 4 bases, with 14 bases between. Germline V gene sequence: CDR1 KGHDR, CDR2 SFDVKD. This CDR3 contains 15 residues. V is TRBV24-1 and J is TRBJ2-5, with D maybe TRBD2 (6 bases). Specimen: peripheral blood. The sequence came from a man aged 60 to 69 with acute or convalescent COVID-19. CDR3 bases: TGTGCCACCAGTGATCGCGGGACTCCCCGAGAGACCCAGTACTTC. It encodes CATSDRGTPRETQYF.